This T cell receptor beta chain was sequenced during a study of control samples from healthy donors and cancer patients. V gave up 3 bases and J gave up 4 bases; unmatched junction bases: 7. CDR1 LNHDA and CDR2 SQIVND come from the germline V gene (reference sequence). This CDR3 has 15 amino acids. The protocol was immunoSEQ multiplex PCR, while the TCRdb copy is restricted to in-frame clones and leaves out a portion. The data show about 160,000 clones, about 94% seen once. This receptor was identified in a man between 60 and 75 years old with colorectal cancer. This chain uses TRBV19 with TRBJ1-1; 8 bases map to TRBD1. The sequencing sample was made of PBMCs. CDR3 loop: CASSIYYRGGTEAFF. In DNA form, the CDR3 reads TGTGCCAGTAGTATTTATTACAGGGGGGGCACTGAAGCTTTCTTT.